The TCR beta chain described here comes from a study of T-cell reconstitution after alpha-beta-depleted transplantation in children. Study results and limitations: Most T-cell counts and diversity one year after the transplant came from T cells that were newly produced.

The sample holds a few counts of this clonotype. Its specificity is not known. Preparing the TCRbeta library involved the use of unique molecular identifiers. Using its own MiXCR run on the PCR reads, TCRdb lists one record per CDR3 protein. The repertoire holds 500,000 or so distinct CDR3 sequences, approximately 10% seen once, with less than 15% in the top ten. The CDR3 spans 14 residues. J gave up 8 bases and V 4 bases, and 8 bases lay outside the gene matches. The germline V gene has CDR1 SGHDN and CDR2 FVKESK. The sequencing used PBMCs, mostly from graft donor cells, collected 180 days after TCRalphabeta/CD19-depleted stem cell transplant. The sequence was obtained from a female patient aged 2-10 years who had a stem cell transplant for aplastic anemia, so the T cells may come from the graft donor. V usage is TRBV14 and J usage is TRBJ1-2; 9 nucleotides agree with TRBD1. CDR3 bases: TGTGCCAGCAGCCGCGGACAGGGGCTTCTCGGCTACACCTTC. It specifies CASSRGQGLLGYTF.